This TCR beta chain was captured by sequencing in a study of control samples from healthy donors and cancer patients. A single count supports this clone. V was shortened by 5 bases and J by 0 bases, with 6 bases between the two germline ends. This CDR3 has 13 residues. Germline CDR1 MNHEY, CDR2 SVGEGT. Generated by immunoSEQ multiplex PCR, the TCRdb table keeps only in-frame clones and is missing some. The sample contains under 450,000 clones, about nine tenths of which appear only once. The chain combines TRBV6-2 or TRBV6-3 with TRBJ2-3, with no clear D. Sequenced material: PBMCs. This receptor was taken from a man aged 40-50 years with head and neck cancer. DNA for the CDR3: TGTGCCAGCAGTCTTTCCAGCACAGATACGCAGTATTTT. Its translation is CASSLSSTDTQYF.